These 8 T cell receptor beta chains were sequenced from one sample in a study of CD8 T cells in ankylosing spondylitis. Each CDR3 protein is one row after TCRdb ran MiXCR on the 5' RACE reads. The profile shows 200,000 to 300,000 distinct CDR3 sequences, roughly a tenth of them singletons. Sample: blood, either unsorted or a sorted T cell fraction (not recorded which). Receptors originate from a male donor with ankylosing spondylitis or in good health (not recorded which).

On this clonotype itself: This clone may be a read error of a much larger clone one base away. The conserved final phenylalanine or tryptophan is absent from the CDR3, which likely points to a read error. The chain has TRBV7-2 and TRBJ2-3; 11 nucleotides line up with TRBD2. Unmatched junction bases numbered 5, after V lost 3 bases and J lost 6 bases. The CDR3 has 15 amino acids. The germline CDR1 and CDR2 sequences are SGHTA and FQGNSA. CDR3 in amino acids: CASSFRTSGWDTQYL. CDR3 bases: TGTGCCAGCAGCTTCCGGACTAGCGGGTGGGATACGCAGTATTTA.

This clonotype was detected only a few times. CDR3 nucleotide sequence: TGTGCCAGCAGGCCAGACGGCCAGGAGCAGTACTTC. Translating it yields CASRPDGQEQYF. V and J are TRBV2 and TRBJ2-7; D gene ambiguous. Germline CDR1 reads SNHLY; CDR2 reads FYNNEI. This CDR3 comprises 12 residues. V lost 6 bases and J 7 bases, leaving 13 bases between the germline ends.

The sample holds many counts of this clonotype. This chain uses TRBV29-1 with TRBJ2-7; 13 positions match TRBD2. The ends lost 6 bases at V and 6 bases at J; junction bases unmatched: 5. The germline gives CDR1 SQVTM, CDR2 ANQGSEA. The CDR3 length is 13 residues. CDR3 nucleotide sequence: TGCAGCGTGACTAGCGGGAGGTTGGCCGAGCAGTACTTC. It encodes CSVTSGRLAEQYF.

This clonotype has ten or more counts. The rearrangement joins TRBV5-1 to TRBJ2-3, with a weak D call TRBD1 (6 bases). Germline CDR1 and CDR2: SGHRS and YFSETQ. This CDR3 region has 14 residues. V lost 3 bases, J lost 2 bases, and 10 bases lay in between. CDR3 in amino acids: CASSSGQSTDTQYF. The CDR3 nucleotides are TGCGCCAGCAGCTCTGGACAGTCCACAGATACGCAGTATTTT. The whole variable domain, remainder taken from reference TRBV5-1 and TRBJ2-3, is KAGVTQTPRYLIKTRGQQVTLSCSPISGHRSVSWYQQTPGQGLQFLFEYFSETQRNKGNFPGRFSGRQFSNSRSEMNVSTLELGDSALYLCASSSGQSTDTQYFGPGTRLTVL.

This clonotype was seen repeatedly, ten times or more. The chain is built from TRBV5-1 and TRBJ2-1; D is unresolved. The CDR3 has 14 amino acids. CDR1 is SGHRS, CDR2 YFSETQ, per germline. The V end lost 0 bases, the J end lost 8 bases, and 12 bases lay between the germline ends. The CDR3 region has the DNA TGCGCCAGCAGCTTGGCCTCCACATCCGATGAGCAGTTCTTC. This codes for CASSLASTSDEQFF.

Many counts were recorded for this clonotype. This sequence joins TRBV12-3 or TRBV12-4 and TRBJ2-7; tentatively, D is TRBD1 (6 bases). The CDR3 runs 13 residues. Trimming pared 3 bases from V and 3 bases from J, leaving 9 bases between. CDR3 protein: CASSFGRGYEQYF. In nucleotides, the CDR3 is TGTGCCAGCAGTTTCGGCAGGGGCTACGAGCAGTACTTC.

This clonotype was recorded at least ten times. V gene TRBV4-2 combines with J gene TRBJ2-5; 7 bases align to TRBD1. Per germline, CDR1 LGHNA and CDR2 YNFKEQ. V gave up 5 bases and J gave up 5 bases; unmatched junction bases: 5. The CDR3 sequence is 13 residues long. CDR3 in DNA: TGTGCCAGCAGCTCAAGGGGGCCGGAGACCCAGTACTTC. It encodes CASSSRGPETQYF.

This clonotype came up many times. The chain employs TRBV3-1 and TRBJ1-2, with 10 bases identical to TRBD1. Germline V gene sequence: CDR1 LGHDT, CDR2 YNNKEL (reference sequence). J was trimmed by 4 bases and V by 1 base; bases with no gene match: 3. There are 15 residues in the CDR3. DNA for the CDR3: TGTGCCAGCAGCCAAGGGGACAGGGGTGGCTATGGCTACACCTTC. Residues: CASSQGDRGGYGYTF.